A selection of T cell receptor beta chains follows, all from one sample in a study of blood T cell repertoires in COVID-19. Some clones are missing from TCRdb's copy, which holds only in-frame ones; the method was immunoSEQ multiplex PCR. Here the sample spans about 20,000 clones, more than 70% being singletons. Material for sequencing was peripheral blood. These receptors were taken from a human donor in a cohort sampled during active COVID-19. The CDR3 runs from the conserved cysteine through the conserved F or W. The D gene is left open where the match is weak. A row's size may be missing; if present it is once, few, many or a size class.

abundance: .
v_gene: TRBV19
j_gene: TRBJ1-4
d_gene: .
CDR3aa: CASSTAGITNEKLFF
CDR3nt: TGTGCCAGTAGTACGGCAGGCATAACTAATGAAAAACTGTTTTTT

abundance: .
v_gene: TRBV12-3/TRBV12-4
j_gene: TRBJ1-1
d_gene: .
CDR3aa: CASSSVAEAFF
CDR3nt: TGTGCCAGCAGTTCCGTCGCTGAAGCTTTCTTT

abundance: .
v_gene: TRBV6-5
j_gene: TRBJ1-5
d_gene: TRBD1
CDR3aa: CASTDRDSQPQHF
CDR3nt: TGTGCCAGCACGGACAGGGATAGTCAGCCCCAGCATTTT

abundance: .
v_gene: TRBV5-1
j_gene: TRBJ2-1
d_gene: TRBD2
CDR3aa: CASSLGGLAESYNEQFF
CDR3nt: TGCGCCAGCAGCTTGGGTGGGCTAGCGGAATCCTACAATGAGCAGTTCTTC

abundance: .
v_gene: TRBV19
j_gene: TRBJ2-2
d_gene: .
CDR3aa: CASSIVRANTGELFF
CDR3nt: TGTGCCAGTAGTATAGTCAGGGCGAACACCGGGGAGCTGTTTTTT

abundance: .
v_gene: TRBV15
j_gene: TRBJ1-5
d_gene: .
CDR3aa: CATSGRKGGNQPQHF
CDR3nt: TGTGCCACCAGCGGAAGAAAAGGGGGCAATCAGCCCCAGCATTTT

abundance: .
v_gene: TRBV4-2
j_gene: TRBJ1-1
d_gene: .
CDR3aa: CASTMNWRNTEAFF
CDR3nt: TGTGCCAGCACCATGAATTGGAGGAACACTGAAGCTTTCTTT

abundance: .
v_gene: TRBV3-1/TRBV3-2
j_gene: TRBJ1-5
d_gene: .
CDR3aa: CASSLQGQSNQPQHF
CDR3nt: TGTGCCAGCAGCCTACAGGGCCAGTCCAATCAGCCCCAGCATTTT

abundance: .
v_gene: TRBV2
j_gene: TRBJ1-2
d_gene: .
CDR3aa: CASRSYRAYGYTF
CDR3nt: TGTGCCAGCAGGAGCTACAGGGCTTATGGCTACACCTTC

abundance: .
v_gene: TRBV4-1
j_gene: TRBJ1-2
d_gene: TRBD1
CDR3aa: CASSQGQGSNGYTF
CDR3nt: TGCGCCAGCAGCCAAGGACAGGGAAGTAATGGCTACACCTTC

abundance: .
v_gene: TRBV5-1
j_gene: TRBJ2-1
d_gene: .
CDR3aa: CASSLAKGPSSYNEQFF
CDR3nt: TGCGCCAGCAGCTTGGCCAAGGGGCCCTCCTCCTACAATGAGCAGTTCTTC

abundance: .
v_gene: TRBV30
j_gene: TRBJ2-6
d_gene: TRBD2
CDR3aa: CAWSNSGGDFTGANVLTF
CDR3nt: TGTGCCTGGAGTAATAGCGGGGGGGACTTTACTGGGGCCAACGTCCTGACTTTC

abundance: .
v_gene: TRBV5-1
j_gene: TRBJ2-6
d_gene: .
CDR3aa: CASSGSGPGANVLTF
CDR3nt: TGCGCCAGCAGCGGCTCAGGCCCTGGGGCCAACGTCCTGACTTTC

abundance: few
v_gene: TRBV3-1/TRBV3-2
j_gene: TRBJ2-7
d_gene: TRBD2
CDR3aa: CASSLGLAGTYEQYF
CDR3nt: TGTGCCAGCAGCTTGGGACTAGCGGGGACCTACGAGCAGTACTTC

abundance: .
v_gene: TRBV6-5
j_gene: TRBJ1-6
d_gene: .
CDR3aa: CASNADGMNSPLHF
CDR3nt: TGTGCCAGCAACGCAGACGGGATGAATTCACCCCTCCACTTT

abundance: .
v_gene: TRBV5-1
j_gene: TRBJ1-6
d_gene: .
CDR3aa: CASSLRSGSSYNSPLHF
CDR3nt: TGCGCCAGCAGCTTGCGGTCCGGGAGCTCCTATAATTCACCCCTCCACTTT